A single sample gave rise to the 14 T cell receptor beta chains below, sequenced in a study of shared clonotypes between healthy human individuals. Measured with immunoSEQ multiplex PCR; TCRdb has only the in-frame clones, and not every one. The repertoire holds millions of clones, with more than 80% as singletons. Sequenced sample: naive CD4+ T cells sorted from blood. The subset was: CD45RA+ positively selected. The source is a man aged 18-30 years in good health.

The chain joins TRBV7-9 to TRBJ2-7; 7 bases agree with TRBD1. This CDR3 has 16 residues. Germline values: CDR1 SEHNR, CDR2 FQNEAQ (reference sequence). After removal of 0 bases from V and 1 base from J, the junction contained 6 bases not matched to a gene. The CDR3 spells CASSLAPGQVSYEQYF. For the CDR3, the DNA is TGTGCCAGCAGCTTAGCGCCCGGACAGGTTTCCTACGAGCAGTACTTC.

The chain employs TRBV30 and TRBJ1-2; D is uncertain. CDR1 GTSNPN and CDR2 SVGIG come from the germline V gene (reference sequence). The V and J ends lost 2 bases and 6 bases respectively, with 7 bases between them. This CDR3 region has 11 residues. DNA of the CDR3: TGTGCCTGGAGTCCCCAACATGGCTACACCTTC. Protein sequence: CAWSPQHGYTF.

This chain uses TRBV15 with TRBJ1-6; D gene uncertain. CDR3 length equals 15 residues. Germline CDR1 reads LNHNV; CDR2 reads YYDKDF (reference sequence). V lost 0 bases to trimming and J lost 5 bases, with 8 bases between them. CDR3 loop: CATSRDKTDNSPLHF. CDR3 DNA sequence: TGTGCCACCAGCAGAGATAAAACAGATAATTCACCCCTCCACTTT.

The genes are TRBV30 and TRBJ2-6; tentative D call: TRBD2 (5 bases). The V and J ends lost 8 bases and 4 bases respectively, with 12 bases between them. This CDR3 contains 13 residues. Germline V lookup: CDR1 GTSNPN, CDR2 SVGIG (reference sequence). CDR3 sequence reads: CARDNVGANVLTF. The CDR3 bases are TGTGCCCGGGATAATGTCGGGGCCAACGTCCTGACTTTC.

The CDR3 bases are TGCGCCAGCAGCTTCGGTGTAGCTGTCCCCTACGAGCAGTACTTC. Translated, it gives CASSFGVAVPYEQYF. This chain joins TRBV5-1 and TRBJ2-7; D gene ambiguous. There are 15 residues in the CDR3. Trimming cost V 2 bases and J 2 bases, with 14 bases left between them. The germline CDR1 and CDR2 sequences are SGHRS and YFSETQ.

V is TRBV4-1 and J is TRBJ1-1; 10 nucleotides line up with TRBD1. CDR1 and CDR2 from the germline V gene are MGHRA and YSYEKL. CDR3 length equals 17 residues. After removal of 4 bases from V and 6 bases from J, the junction contained 14 bases not matched to a gene. The CDR3 nucleotides are TGCGCCAGCAGCCCCCCCAGGGACAGGGGACGGGGTGCTGAAGCTTTCTTT. Its translation is CASSPPRDRGRGAEAFF.

The V and J genes are TRBV6-1 and TRBJ2-3; 7 nucleotides align to TRBD2. With 3 bases clipped from V and 0 bases from J, the junction kept 6 bases outside the gene matches. CDR1 and CDR2 (germline): MNHNS, SASEGT. CDR3 length equals 16 residues. The CDR3 DNA is TGTGCCAGCAGTGATTTGGCGGGGGTAAGCACAGATACGCAGTATTTT. It specifies CASSDLAGVSTDTQYF.

V gene TRBV5-1 combines with J gene TRBJ2-3; the D is unclear. The length of the CDR3 is 16 residues. CDR1 is SGHRS and CDR2 is YFSETQ in the germline V gene. Trimming took off 0 bases at V and 0 bases at J, with 11 bases between the two ends. Here the CDR3 reads CASSLGGSTSTDTQYF. CDR3 coding DNA: TGCGCCAGCAGCTTGGGCGGATCAACTAGCACAGATACGCAGTATTTT.

The V and J genes are TRBV5-6 and TRBJ2-1, with TRBD2 identical over 8 bases. This CDR3 has 15 residues. V trimming: 4 bases; J trimming: 3 bases; junction bases outside the gene matches: 6. Germline V gene sequence: CDR1 SGHDT, CDR2 YYEEEE. This CDR3 reads CASSLASGFYNEQFF. CDR3 sequence (DNA): TGTGCCAGCAGCCTAGCTAGCGGGTTCTACAATGAGCAGTTCTTC.

This chain connects TRBV13 to TRBJ1-5, with D maybe TRBD1 (5 bases). Germline V gene data show CDR1 as PRHDT and CDR2 as FYEKMQ (reference sequence). V was cut by 2 bases and J by 1 base, with 9 bases left in between. The length of the CDR3 is 15 residues. The CDR3 nucleotides are TGTGCCAGCAGCTTAAAAGGGGCGAGCAATCAGCCCCAGCATTTT. It yields the protein CASSLKGASNQPQHF.

This clone came up a few times. The J gene is TRBJ1-1, the V gene TRBV12-5, with D unclear. CDR3 length: 12 amino acids. V was clipped by 6 bases and J by 4 bases, with 9 bases between them. Per the germline V gene, CDR1 is LGHNT and CDR2 is FRNRAP. The CDR3, as DNA: TGTGCTAGTGGCCGTTTTAGCACTGAAGCTTTCTTT. Translation: CASGRFSTEAFF.

The V gene is TRBV9, the J gene TRBJ1-3; D may be TRBD1 (5 bases). V lost 7 bases to trimming and J lost 4 bases, with 12 bases between them. CDR1 is SGDLS, CDR2 YYNGEE, per germline. This CDR3 region has 13 residues. CDR3 coding DNA: TGTGCCAGCCAGCCGGGGGGAGGAAACACCATATATTTT. This codes for CASQPGGGNTIYF.

This clone occurred once. The gene calls are TRBV11-2 and TRBJ1-4; D gene unclear. Germline values: CDR1 SGHAT, CDR2 FQNNGV. The CDR3 runs to 14 residues. V was cut by 5 bases and J by 8 bases, with 15 bases left in between. CDR3 sequence reads: CASSPSGEIEKLFF. CDR3 sequence (DNA): TGTGCCAGCAGCCCGAGTGGGGAGATCGAAAAACTGTTTTTT.

This chain connects TRBV19 to TRBJ1-2; perhaps TRBD1 as D (5 bases). V was shortened by 6 bases and J by 8 bases, with 13 bases between the two germline ends. The CDR3 has 12 residues. The germline CDR1 and CDR2 sequences are LNHDA and SQIVND (reference sequence). As DNA, the CDR3 is TGTGCCAGTAGACCCCAGGGTGGAGGCTACACCTTC. It yields the protein CASRPQGGGYTF.